This is a list of T cell receptor beta chains from one sample in a study of cytomegalovirus exposure and HLA in healthy donors. TCRdb keeps only in-frame clones here, not all; method: immunoSEQ multiplex PCR. The sample has about 94,000 clones, roughly 79% seen once. The material sequenced was PBMCs. Receptors originate from a woman aged 40-49 years in good health and CMV-seronegative. CDR3s include the opening cysteine and the closing phenylalanine or tryptophan. The D gene is left open where the match is weak. Size values are once, few and many counts, or a class for expanded clones, and some rows have none.

cdr3_nt cdr3_aa v_call clone_size j_call d_call
TGTGCCAGCAGGACAGGGGAAAAACTGTTTTTT CASRTGEKLFF TRBV6-5 NA TRBJ1-4 TRBD1
TGTGCCAGCAGCTCTAGCCTGGACAGGGTTAATCAGCCCCAGCATTTT CASSSSLDRVNQPQHF TRBV7-9 few TRBJ1-5 TRBD1
TGCGCCAGCAGCCAAGAGTTGGGACAGGGCAATCAGCCCCAGCATTTT CASSQELGQGNQPQHF TRBV4-3 NA TRBJ1-5 TRBD1
TGTGCCAGCAGCCTCTGGGGCGGGAGGTTGGACACTGAAGCTTTCTTT CASSLWGGRLDTEAFF TRBV7-9 few TRBJ1-1 NA
TGTGCCAGCAGTGGGGGCCTGGGAAATCAGCCCCAGCATTTT CASSGGLGNQPQHF TRBV6-6 NA TRBJ1-5 NA
TGTGCCATCAGTGAGTCGACAGCCTTGGGGAGCAATCAGCCCCAGCATTTT CAISESTALGSNQPQHF TRBV10-3 NA TRBJ1-5 NA
TGTGCCAGCAGTGCTCGACAGGGGGGGACTGAAGCTTTCTTT CASSARQGGTEAFF TRBV6-1 NA TRBJ1-1 TRBD1
TGTGCCAGCAGTTCTGGACAGACGAACACTGAAGCTTTCTTT CASSSGQTNTEAFF TRBV5-4 NA TRBJ1-1 NA
TGCGCCAGCAGCCAAGAGGCAGGGCTCTATGGCTACACCTTC CASSQEAGLYGYTF TRBV4-1 NA TRBJ1-2 NA
TGCGCCAGCAGCTCCCCGATGGGGGGGGGCGTCACAGATACGCAGTATTTT CASSSPMGGGVTDTQYF TRBV4-1 few TRBJ2-3 NA
TGTGCCAGCAGTAAAGCTCGGTCTTCCTACACCTTC CASSKARSSYTF TRBV7-2 NA TRBJ1-2 NA
TGTGCCAGCAGTCCGCGCGGGATTGGAGAGACCCAGTACTTC CASSPRGIGETQYF TRBV27 NA TRBJ2-5 NA
TGTGCCAGCAGTTACTCTACAGAAAATTCACCCCTCCACTTT CASSYSTENSPLHF TRBV6-6 NA TRBJ1-6 NA
TGTGCCAGCAGTTTATCGGCAGCGGGGGGGGGAGATACGCAGTATTTT CASSLSAAGGGDTQYF TRBV27 NA TRBJ2-3 TRBD2
TGCGCCAGCAGCCAAGAGTGGCAGGGAAAGGGTGGCTACCCCTTC CASSQEWQGKGGYPF TRBV4-3 NA TRBJ1-2 NA
TGCGCCAGCAGTAGAGGGACAGACGGCTATGGCTACACCTTC CASSRGTDGYGYTF TRBV4-3 NA TRBJ1-2 TRBD1
TGCGCCAGCAGCTCGCAGGCCGGCCCCTACGAGCAGTACTTC CASSSQAGPYEQYF TRBV5-1 NA TRBJ2-7 NA
TGTGCCAGCAGTTTTAGCAGGGCACGTAGTGAAAAACTGTTTTTT CASSFSRARSEKLFF TRBV27 few TRBJ1-4 NA
TGTGCTAGTGGTTTGTTGCGGGATGAAAAACTGTTTTTT CASGLLRDEKLFF TRBV12-5 few TRBJ1-4 NA
TGTGCCAGCACCCCCTGGGGGGGTGCGGATCAGCCCCAGCATTTT CASTPWGGADQPQHF TRBV27 NA TRBJ1-5 NA
TGTGCCAGCAGCTTAGCCAGGTCCCACACCGGGGAGCTGTTTTTT CASSLARSHTGELFF TRBV7-2 NA TRBJ2-2 NA
TGTGCCAGCAGAACTAGCGGGGAATACAATGAGCAGTTCTTC CASRTSGEYNEQFF TRBV6-6 NA TRBJ2-1 TRBD2
TGTGCCAGCAGTTTACCCGGGACTGATGAGCAGTACTTC CASSLPGTDEQYF TRBV6-5 NA TRBJ2-7 NA
TGTGCCTGGAGGTTACCAGGGGGCGTGGATGGCTACACCTTC CAWRLPGGVDGYTF TRBV30 NA TRBJ1-2 TRBD1
TGCGCCAGCAGCTATGACCTAGCGGCGATTTCCTACGAGCAGTACTTC CASSYDLAAISYEQYF TRBV5-1 NA TRBJ2-7 TRBD2
TGTGCCAGCAGCTTGAGGGGGCATACCTACGAGCAGTACTTC CASSLRGHTYEQYF TRBV5-4 NA TRBJ2-7 TRBD1
TGTGCCAGCAGCTCCAAGGGACTAGCGGACTACGAGCAGTACTTC CASSSKGLADYEQYF TRBV5-4 few TRBJ2-7 TRBD2
TGTGCCAGTACCTATGGGGGGAGCAATCAGCCCCAGCATTTT CASTYGGSNQPQHF TRBV19 NA TRBJ1-5 NA
TGCGCCAGCAGCCCGACAGGGTTACAGACCCAGTACTTC CASSPTGLQTQYF TRBV4-1 NA TRBJ2-5 TRBD1
TGTGCCTGGCGGGGGGATCGGAGATTGGAGCAGTACTTC CAWRGDRRLEQYF TRBV30 NA TRBJ2-7 TRBD2
TGTGCCAGCAGCTGGGCCGTGGAAGGCCGAAACACCATATATTTT CASSWAVEGRNTIYF TRBV13 once TRBJ1-3 NA
TGTGCCAGCAGCTCTCCCCCGGGCAGGGGAGTGGATGAAAAACTGTTTTTT CASSSPPGRGVDEKLFF TRBV7-9 NA TRBJ1-4 NA
TGCGCCAGCAGCCCTAACTTACAGGGTCCAGGCACTGAAGCTTTCTTT CASSPNLQGPGTEAFF TRBV5-1 NA TRBJ1-1 NA
TGTGCCAGCAGCAAGAACGCACTAGCGGGTCTTTACAATGAGCAGTTCTTC CASSKNALAGLYNEQFF TRBV5-8 NA TRBJ2-1 TRBD2
TGTGCCAGCAGCCACGGCGACAGTAACGCTGAAGCTTTCTTT CASSHGDSNAEAFF TRBV16 NA TRBJ1-1 NA
TGTGCCAGCAGCTCCCTCACACGGTCGGGGAAGCATTCACCCCTCCACTTT CASSSLTRSGKHSPLHF TRBV7-2 NA TRBJ1-6 NA
TGCAGCGTTGAAGGGGATTGGACAGGGGGATTAGAGACCCAGTACTTC CSVEGDWTGGLETQYF TRBV29-1 NA TRBJ2-5 TRBD1
TGCGCCAGCAGCTTGGCCGCCCGGGAAGGGACTGAAGCTTTCTTT CASSLAAREGTEAFF TRBV5-1 NA TRBJ1-1 NA
TGTGCCAGCAGCCCAGGGCAGGGGGATACTGAAGCTTTCTTT CASSPGQGDTEAFF TRBV7-9 NA TRBJ1-1 TRBD1
TGTGCCAGCGGCGCACAGATCAACACTGAAGCTTTCTTT CASGAQINTEAFF TRBV6-1 NA TRBJ1-1 NA
TGTGCCAGCAGCGCCCCGACTCCTGCTGGAAACACCATATATTTT CASSAPTPAGNTIYF TRBV9 NA TRBJ1-3 NA
TGTGCCAGTAAGGTTAGGCGGGGGGGCACAGATACGCAGTATTTT CASKVRRGGTDTQYF TRBV19 NA TRBJ2-3 TRBD2
TGTGCCTGGATGGACAGGGGGACTGAAGCTTTCTTT CAWMDRGTEAFF TRBV30 NA TRBJ1-1 TRBD1
TGCGCCAGCAGTCAGTTGATCCCAAGTTATGAGCAGTACTTC CASSQLIPSYEQYF TRBV4-1 once TRBJ2-7 NA
TGTGCCTGGTGTACGGATTCACCCCTCCACTTT CAWCTDSPLHF TRBV30 NA TRBJ1-6 NA
TGCAGCGTTGGTTTGGGGGGTACAGATACGCAGTATTTT CSVGLGGTDTQYF TRBV29-1 NA TRBJ2-3 NA
TGTGCCAGCAGCCAAGTGGTCCAGCGGGGAAGCACAGATACGCAGTATTTT CASSQVVQRGSTDTQYF TRBV4-2 NA TRBJ2-3 TRBD2
TGTGCCAGCAGTGATCCCCGGGACAGGGGGCGAACCGGGGAGCTGTTTTTT CASSDPRDRGRTGELFF TRBV5-6 once TRBJ2-2 TRBD1
TGTGCCAGCAGTTCGGGACAGGGTCCCCTCGTGCAGTACTTC CASSSGQGPLVQYF TRBV28 NA TRBJ2-7 TRBD1
TGTGCCAGCAGCACAACCACAGATACGCAGTATTTT CASSTTTDTQYF TRBV28 NA TRBJ2-3 NA
TGTGCCAGCAGCTTCGGCCAGGATACCTTCTCCTACGAGCAGTACTTC CASSFGQDTFSYEQYF TRBV5-5 NA TRBJ2-7 NA
TGTGCCAGCAGTTCCCCCCCTGCAGGGGCGATAGAGACCCAGTACTTC CASSSPPAGAIETQYF TRBV28 few TRBJ2-5 NA
TGTGCCAGCAGCTATGCCCCAGGAAGGTCTTTGGAAAAACTGTTTTTT CASSYAPGRSLEKLFF TRBV27 NA TRBJ1-4 NA